The clone carrying this T cell receptor beta chain showed up many times. Its matching antigen is unknown. The data were taken from a study of T-cell reconstitution after alpha-beta-depleted transplantation in children. Researchers prepared the TCRbeta library using unique molecular identifiers, the study reports. In TCRdb, the PCR reads were re-called with MiXCR into one record per CDR3 protein. The data contain 250,000 to 300,000 distinct CDR3 sequences, around a tenth of them singletons. Trimming left V 4 bases short and J 4 bases short, with 9 bases between. Germline lookup yields CDR1 KGHDR and CDR2 SFDVKD. This CDR3 has 14 amino acids. Findings and limits, study-wide: Diversity of TCRbeta at day 60 was high in some patients, arising from surviving recipient T cells and thymic progenitors. Several hundred graft clones that had expanded were reportedly the source of alpha-beta T cells about two months after transplant. After one year, T-cell counts and TCRbeta diversity mostly came from new T cells.

The V call is TRBV24-1, the J call TRBJ2-2; maybe TRBD1 (5 bases). The sequence was obtained from a boy under three years old with acute myeloid leukemia, due to receive a stem cell transplant. This sample comprised PBMCs, obtained before TCRalphabeta/CD19-depleted stem cell transplant. The CDR3 here is CATSDFRGTGELFF. The DNA of the CDR3 is TGTGCCACCAGTGACTTTAGGGGCACCGGGGAGCTGTTTTTT.